This T cell receptor (beta chain) was observed in a study of cytomegalovirus exposure and HLA in healthy donors. V was clipped by 4 bases and J by 12 bases, with 11 bases between them. This CDR3 spans 11 amino acids. The germline V gene encodes CDR1 MDHEN and CDR2 SYDVKM. Findings of the study overall: Cytomegalovirus-associated status was assigned to some 160 TCR beta chains.

As for this clone: What it recognizes is unknown.

Primers included in the PCR were 60 Vbeta and 13 Jbeta primers. Only in-frame clones appear in the TCRdb table, and some are missing; sequencing was by immunoSEQ multiplex PCR. The sample consists of some 150,000 clones, roughly 80% of them appearing once. The receptor comes from a man over 45 in good health and CMV-seropositive. The chain recombines TRBV28 with TRBJ2-3; tentative D call: TRBD2 (6 bases). The material sequenced was PBMCs. CDR3 DNA sequence: TGTGCCAGCAGTTCAGGACTACATCAGTATTTT. This encodes CASSSGLHQYF.